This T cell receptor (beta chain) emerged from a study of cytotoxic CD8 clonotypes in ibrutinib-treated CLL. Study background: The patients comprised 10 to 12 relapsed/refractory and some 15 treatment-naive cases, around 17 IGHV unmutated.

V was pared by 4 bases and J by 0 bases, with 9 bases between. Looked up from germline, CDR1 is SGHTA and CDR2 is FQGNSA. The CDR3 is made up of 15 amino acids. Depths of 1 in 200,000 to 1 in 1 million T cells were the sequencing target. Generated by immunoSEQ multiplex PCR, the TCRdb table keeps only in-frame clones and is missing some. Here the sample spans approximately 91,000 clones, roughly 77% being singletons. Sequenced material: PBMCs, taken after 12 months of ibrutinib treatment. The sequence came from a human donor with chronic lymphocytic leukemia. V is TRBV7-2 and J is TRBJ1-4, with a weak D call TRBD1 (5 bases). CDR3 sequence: CASSSQTATNEKLFF. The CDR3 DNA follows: TGTGCCAGCAGCTCCCAGACAGCAACTAATGAAAAACTGTTTTTT.